This T cell receptor beta chain is drawn from a study of immune characterization of retroperitoneal liposarcoma. Germline assignment: CDR1 MNHNS and CDR2 SASEGT. With V trimmed by 5 bases and J by 2 bases, 18 bases remained unmatched. The CDR3 covers 21 residues. TCRdb recomputed calls from the PCR reads with MiXCR, one row per CDR3 protein. The sample contains around 20,000 distinct CDR3 sequences, around 40% of which appear only once. The clonotype was recovered from a male donor with retroperitoneal liposarcoma. The sample was blood. V is TRBV6-1 and J is TRBJ2-5, with TRBD2 matching 15 bases. The CDR3 nucleotides are TGTGCCAGCAGTAAACACTATCCCCCGGGACTAGCGGGGGGCGTACAAGAGACCCAGTACTTC. This translates into CASSKHYPPGLAGGVQETQYF.